Below, one TCR beta chain is given with its context. The sample belongs to a study of shared T cell receptors in the human thymus. Repertoires were generated with immunoSEQ multiplex PCR, while TCRdb's copy carries only in-frame clones and drops some. Of hundreds of thousands of clones listed, approximately 88% are singletons. The CDR3 has 16 residues. CDR1 and CDR2 (germline): SGHRS, YFSETQ. V dropped 4 bases and J dropped 0 bases, with 16 bases sitting between them. These data are also associated with another study on human thymus T cells.

This chain links TRBV5-1 with TRBJ1-1, with no clear D. The receptor was derived from a boy under three years old with a congenital heart defect. Sequences were obtained from thymocytes. The DNA of the CDR3 is TGCGCCAGCAGCCCCCTTCGAGGGCGGGTGAACACTGAAGCTTTCTTT. It yields the protein CASSPLRGRVNTEAFF.